The next 2 T cell receptor beta chains were all read from a single sample in a study of identical twins' blood T cells (dated by TCRdb to about 2013). Library method: 5' RACE. The instrument was an Illumina Genome Analyzer IIx. The public sequencing data were trimmed at Q25 with fastp and processed into clonotypes with MiXCR by TCRdb, which kept only in-frame beta chains. Merged by CDR3 protein, the rows form single entries marked with the most common genes and DNA. The sample table lists hundreds of thousands of distinct CDR3 sequences, 28% of them with a count of one. About 6% of the sample is taken by the ten largest. Sample: PBMCs. These receptors came from a woman aged 18 to 49 in good health.

This clonotype was counted many times. This chain connects TRBV10-2 to TRBJ2-3, with 9 bases aligning to TRBD2. This CDR3 has 15 residues. The germline gives CDR1 WSHSY, CDR2 SAAADI. The junction had 1 base not matched to a gene; V was cut back by 1 base and J by 2 bases. Here the CDR3 DNA reads TGCGCCAGCAGTGAGTTAGCGGGAGCCACAGATACGCAGTATTTT. This gives the protein CASSELAGATDTQYF.

V is TRBV20-1 and J is TRBJ2-1; maybe TRBD1 (6 bases). This CDR3 region has 15 residues. In germline, CDR1 is DFQATT, CDR2 SNEGSKA (reference sequence). V shed 5 bases and J shed 5 bases, with 19 bases lying between them. CDR3 DNA sequence: TGCAGTGCTGCCTCAGGGGAGTCAGTAAACAATGAGCAGTTCTTC. Its translation: CSAASGESVNNEQFF.